This T cell receptor beta chain was recovered during a study of blood T cell repertoires in COVID-19. Study-level information: Researchers got acute and convalescent COVID-19 samples from the United States, Italy and Spain. T cells, B-cell-depleted T cells, or PBMCs provided the cDNA or gDNA that served as material.

In the original processing: Estimation of nucleated cell counts relied on the amplification of reference gene primers. TCRdb keeps only in-frame clones here, not all; method: immunoSEQ multiplex PCR. V, J and clone size are those of that table, while D and trimming were read from the DNA. Seen here are approximately 99,000 clones, 87% observed once, and the top ten hold 20%. This CDR3 is 16 amino acids long. V was pared by 2 bases and J by 8 bases, with 8 bases of the junction left unmatched. Germline V gives CDR1 KGHSH, CDR2 LQKENI. This chain connects TRBV18 to TRBJ1-4, with TRBD1 matching 10 bases. Specimen: peripheral blood. This clonotype was sampled from a human donor in a cohort sampled during active COVID-19. The CDR3 nucleotides read TGTGCCAGCTCACCAATGGGGACAGGGGTTGACGAAAAACTGTTTTTT. It encodes CASSPMGTGVDEKLFF. The full variable domain, with the rest looked up from reference TRBV18 and TRBJ1-4, is NAGVMQNPRHLVRRRGQEARLRCSPMKGHSHVYWYRQLPEEGLKFMVYLQKENIIDESGMPKERFSAEFPKEGPSILRIQQVVRGDSAAYFCASSPMGTGVDEKLFFGSGTQLSVL.